This TCR beta chain was documented in a study of shared clonotypes between healthy human individuals (dated by TCRdb to the early 2020s). Regarding the research as a whole: The cohort comprised two women and a few men aged 18 to 49 years. Per donor, three plates each were used for CD4 naive and CD4 memory, two for CD8 naive, and one for CD8 memory. Each donor's leukapheresis produced roughly between roughly 0.85 and 10 billion PBMCs. Blood TCR repertoires of four to six healthy adults were deeply sequenced to estimate repertoire size and the extent of clonotype sharing between individuals. Libraries were prepared and TCR repertoires were sequenced by different laboratories using diverse techniques, in order to increase sequencing depth and limit assay-specific biases.

Worth noting for this clone: It has no known antigen specificity. The input lacks base qualities; no much larger clone sits a single base away.

CD8 naive samples were CD45RO-negative cells positively selected for CCR7, giving a CD45RA+CCR7+ population that excluded TemRA cells. Healthy HIV-negative adults with no recently reported acute infections or vaccinations were included as donors. Only Caucasian adults living in Nashville, Tennessee, USA were represented among the donors. After blood collection by leukapheresis, PBMCs were isolated using Ficoll-Histopaque density gradient centrifugation and then cryopreserved in the vapor phase of liquid nitrogen. Analytical flow cytometry was used to check the purity and quantity of every magnetically sorted T cell population. Each sorted fraction had its genomic DNA isolated and then quantified by UV absorbance on a Nanodrop 2000c. Using the deep immunoSEQ assay, TCR CDR3 regions were amplified from genomic DNA by multiplex PCR. For each cell subset, the extracted genomic DNA was distributed evenly across all wells of several immunoSEQ 96-well plates, and each plate served as one replicate. For sorted subsets, about 0.2 ug genomic DNA, equal to 30,000 to 35,000 T cell genomes, was loaded into each replicate PCR. Purified libraries were quantified with a Qubit 3.0 fluorometer, sized on a Bioanalyzer 2100, and re-quantified with the KAPA Library Quantification kit. Every immunoSEQ 96-well plate was sequenced on a separate single-read 150-cycle Illumina NextSeq 550 flow cell. The original methods were these. Because only junctional sequences without quality scores were contained in the immunoSEQ output, filtering matching that applied to full-length reads could not be performed. Sequences were annotated with PyIR, a Python wrapper for IgBLAST v1.9, using IMGT germline references to assign V/J genes and CDR3. Reads were removed for weak V/J assignments (E-value above 1e-6), missing CDR3, stop codons, out-of-frame junctions, or ambiguous translated residues. V3J clonotypes were defined as sequences sharing the same inferred V gene, J gene, and CDR3 amino acid sequence. The percentage overlap between two repertoires was calculated by dividing the number of shared unique clonotypes by the size of the smaller repertoire. Repertoire richness was assessed with RTK rarefaction, the Chao1 estimator, and Recon v2.1 estimates of unobserved clonotypes. Generation probabilities for all TCRbeta clonotypes obtained by the gDNA method from a few donors were computed using OLGA. TCRdb carries this immuneACCESS record with in-frame sequences only. Its versions omit some clonotypes, under half of them owing to an unresolved V gene in the studies checked, with the rest unexplained. V and J calls and clone size are copied from that table; D and trimming were computed from the DNA. The sample yields approximately 840,000 clones; 90% to 98% were counted once. The top ten hold around 0.21% of the sample.

Taken from the germline V gene, the CDR1 and CDR2 loops are SGHRS and YFSETQ. Its CDR3 holds 16 amino acids, cysteine through phenylalanine. CDR3 DNA is the only sequence kept; it has 48 bases, read in frame from the first base. V is cut by 2 bases and J by 8 bases, and the space between the germline ends is 22 bases. What the authors observed across the whole study: Estimated clonotype richness was generally larger for naive than for memory subsets. Incomplete sequencing was indicated by rarefaction of sorted-subset datasets, despite the large sequencing depth. Roughly 5% of naive CD4, 3% to 4% of naive CD8, 2.3% of memory CD4, and over 0.35% of memory CD8 clonotypes were shared across several donors. Pairwise subsampling indicated that sequencing depth was expected to affect the degree of clonotype sharing among donors. Because the study included only a small number of donors, the genetic and exposure-history diversity represented was limited. Sampling was limited to blood, and TCR repertoires in tissue likely differ from TCR repertoires in blood. Compared with non-shared clonotypes, the clonotypes found in all four sorted-subset donors had higher generation probabilities.

This receptor chain uses TRBV5-1 and TRBJ1-2, with the D gene call left open. Sequenced input: naive CD8+ T cells sorted from blood. The cell subset or site label here, explained by the study, means: CD45RA+CCR7+. The source of this sequence is a man aged 30 to 45 in good health. The CDR3 corresponds to CASSFLDGSTSEGYTF. The sequenced DNA is TGCGCCAGCAGCTTCCTGGACGGAAGTACTTCTGAGGGCTACACCTTC.